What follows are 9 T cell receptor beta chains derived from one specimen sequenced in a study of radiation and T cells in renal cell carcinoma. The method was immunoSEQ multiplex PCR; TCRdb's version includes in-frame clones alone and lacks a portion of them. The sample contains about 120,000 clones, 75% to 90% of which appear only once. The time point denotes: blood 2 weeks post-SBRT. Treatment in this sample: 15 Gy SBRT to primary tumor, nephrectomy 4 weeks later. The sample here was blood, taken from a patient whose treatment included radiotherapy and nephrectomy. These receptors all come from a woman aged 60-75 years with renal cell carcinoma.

The CDR3 sequence is CASSSRPARPLYEQYF. The DNA for the CDR3 is TGTGCCAGCAGTTCCAGACCTGCCCGGCCCCTCTACGAGCAGTACTTC. The chain recombines TRBV27 with TRBJ2-7; D gene ambiguous. Trimming took off 4 bases at V and 3 bases at J, with 19 bases between the two ends. The CDR3 has 16 residues. CDR1 and CDR2 from the germline V gene are MNHEY and SMNVEV (reference sequence).

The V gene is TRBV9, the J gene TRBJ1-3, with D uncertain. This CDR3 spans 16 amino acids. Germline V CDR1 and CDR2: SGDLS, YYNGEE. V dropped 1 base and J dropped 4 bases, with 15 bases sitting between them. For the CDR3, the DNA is TGTGCCAGCAGCGTATTCGGGGAGAGATCCGGAAACACCATATATTTT. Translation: CASSVFGERSGNTIYF.

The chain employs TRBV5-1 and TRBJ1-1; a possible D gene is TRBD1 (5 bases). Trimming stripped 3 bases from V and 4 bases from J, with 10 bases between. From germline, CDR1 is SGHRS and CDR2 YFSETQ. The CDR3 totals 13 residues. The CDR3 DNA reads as TGCGCCAGCAGCTCCTTGGGGCCCACTGAAGCTTTCTTT. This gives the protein CASSSLGPTEAFF.

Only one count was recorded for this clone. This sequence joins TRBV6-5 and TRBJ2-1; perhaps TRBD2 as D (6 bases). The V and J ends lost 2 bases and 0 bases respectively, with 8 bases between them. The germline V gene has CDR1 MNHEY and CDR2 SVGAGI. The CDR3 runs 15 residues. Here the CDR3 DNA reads TGTGCCAGCAGTTACGGGGGGTCCTCCTACAATGAGCAGTTCTTC. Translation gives CASSYGGSSYNEQFF.

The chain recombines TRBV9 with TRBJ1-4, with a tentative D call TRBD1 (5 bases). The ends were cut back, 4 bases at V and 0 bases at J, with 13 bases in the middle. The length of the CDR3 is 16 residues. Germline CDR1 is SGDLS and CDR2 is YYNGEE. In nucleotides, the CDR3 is TGTGCCAGCAGCCCACGGGACCGACCAACTAATGAAAAACTGTTTTTT. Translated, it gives CASSPRDRPTNEKLFF.

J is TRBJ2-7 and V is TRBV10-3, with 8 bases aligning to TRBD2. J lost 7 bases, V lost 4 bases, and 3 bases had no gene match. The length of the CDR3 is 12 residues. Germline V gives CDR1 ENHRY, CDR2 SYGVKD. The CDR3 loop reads CAISGTSREQYF. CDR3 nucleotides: TGTGCCATCAGTGGGACTAGCCGGGAGCAGTACTTC.

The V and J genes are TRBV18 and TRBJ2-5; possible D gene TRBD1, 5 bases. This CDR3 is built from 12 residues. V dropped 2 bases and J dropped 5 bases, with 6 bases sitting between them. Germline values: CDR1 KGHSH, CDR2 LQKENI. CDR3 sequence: CASSPAGETQYF. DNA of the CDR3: TGTGCCAGCTCACCAGCAGGGGAGACCCAGTACTTC. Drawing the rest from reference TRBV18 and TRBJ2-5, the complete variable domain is NAGVMQNPRHLVRRRGQEARLRCSPMKGHSHVYWYRQLPEEGLKFMVYLQKENIIDESGMPKERFSAEFPKEGPSILRIQQVVRGDSAAYFCASSPAGETQYFGPGTRLLVL.

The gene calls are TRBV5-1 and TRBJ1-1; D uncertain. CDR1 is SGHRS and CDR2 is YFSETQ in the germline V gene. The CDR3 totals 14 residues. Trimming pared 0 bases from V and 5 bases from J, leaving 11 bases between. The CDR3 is CASSLEPVGTEAFF. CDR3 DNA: TGCGCCAGCAGCTTGGAGCCGGTGGGGACTGAAGCTTTCTTT.

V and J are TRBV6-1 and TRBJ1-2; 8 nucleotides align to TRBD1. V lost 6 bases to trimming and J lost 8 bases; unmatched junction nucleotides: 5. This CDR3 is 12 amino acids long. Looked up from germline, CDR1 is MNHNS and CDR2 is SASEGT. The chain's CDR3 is CASSQGAMGYTF. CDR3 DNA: TGTGCCAGCAGCCAGGGGGCAATGGGCTACACCTTC.